This TCR beta chain came from a study of blood T cell repertoires in COVID-19. Across the whole study: Some COVID-19 samples were acute and others convalescent; all came from the United States, Italy and Spain. Sample material is recorded as cDNA or gDNA derived from T cells, B-cell-depleted T cells, or PBMCs.

Per the original methods: Nucleated cell counts were estimated from reference gene primer amplification. Libraries were prepared by immunoSEQ multiplex PCR; TCRdb keeps only in-frame clonotypes and omits some of them. V, J and clone size are those of that table, while D and trimming were read from the DNA. Here the sample spans roughly 400,000 clones, about 87% being singletons. One Seattle source followed patients from active infection through their disease course. Concerning this clone itself: The same CDR3 also results from other DNA sequences found in this sample.

Germline V lookup: CDR1 MGHRA, CDR2 YSYEKL. The CDR3 is 18 residues long. Trimming cost V 2 bases and J 4 bases, with 23 bases left between them. The receptor comes from a woman aged 60 to 75 with COVID-19, enrolled during active disease. The material sequenced was peripheral blood. The chain combines TRBV4-1 with TRBJ1-2; a weak D match, TRBD1 (6 bases). CDR3 sequence reads: CASSQTGTSYWGTYGYTF. CDR3 sequence (DNA): TGCGCCAGCAGCCAAACCGGGACAAGTTATTGGGGGACCTATGGCTACACCTTC.